Shown below are 7 T cell receptor beta chains from a single sample sequenced in a study of shared clonotypes between healthy human individuals. The protocol was immunoSEQ multiplex PCR, while the TCRdb copy is restricted to in-frame clones and leaves out a portion. In the table there are 1.4 million or so clones, 98% to 99% of which are singletons. The sample taken for sequencing was naive CD4+ T cells sorted from blood. Subset indicated: CD45RA+ positively selected. These TCRs come from a man between 25 and 39 years old in good health.

The chain recombines TRBV27 with TRBJ2-7; TRBD2 agrees at 10 bases. The CDR3 covers 20 residues. In germline, CDR1 is MNHEY, CDR2 SMNVEV (reference sequence). J was trimmed by 2 bases and V by 6 bases; bases with no gene match: 22. DNA for the CDR3: TGTGCCAGCAGCCCGAGGCTAGCGGGAGCCAACCGCCCTGGTCCCTACGAGCAGTACTTC. It translates to CASSPRLAGANRPGPYEQYF.

To note about this clone: Other DNA sequences in the same sample also yield this CDR3. This chain links TRBV9 with TRBJ2-5; D not resolved. From germline, CDR1 is SGDLS and CDR2 YYNGEE. The CDR3 totals 13 residues. V dropped 0 bases and J dropped 2 bases, with 5 bases sitting between them. Here the CDR3 DNA reads TGTGCCAGCAGCGTAGGAACGCAAGAGACCCAGTACTTC. It is translated as CASSVGTQETQYF.

The V and J genes are TRBV4-3 and TRBJ1-1; the D is unclear. Germline V gene lookup returns CDR1 LGHNA and CDR2 YSLEER. V gave up 0 bases and J gave up 12 bases, with 17 bases separating them. The CDR3 totals 14 residues. The CDR3: CASSQDWQYSATFF. CDR3 DNA sequence: TGCGCCAGCAGCCAAGATTGGCAGTACAGCGCGACTTTCTTT.

The chain uses TRBV4-3 and TRBJ2-2, with TRBD2 matching over 8 bases. CDR1 and CDR2 from the germline V gene are LGHNA and YSLEER. The J segment lost 5 bases and the V segment lost 2 bases, leaving 7 bases of the junction unmatched. The CDR3 runs 16 residues. In DNA form, the CDR3 reads TGCGCCAGCAGCCAATGGCTAGCGGGTAGAACCGGGGAGCTGTTTTTT. Protein: CASSQWLAGRTGELFF.

The chain recombines TRBV27 with TRBJ2-7, with D perhaps assigned TRBD1 or TRBD2 (5 bases each). Germline V gene lookup returns CDR1 MNHEY and CDR2 SMNVEV (reference sequence). Between the trimmed V and J ends, which lost 6 bases and 0 bases, there was a span of 18 bases. CDR3 length: 16 amino acids. CDR3 in DNA: TGTGCCAGCAGCTCAGCCGGGACGCCCAGCTCCTACGAGCAGTACTTC. Translating gives CASSSAGTPSSYEQYF.

The rearrangement links TRBV19 to TRBJ2-1; perhaps D is TRBD1 or TRBD2 (6 bases each). There are 15 residues in the CDR3. Germline CDR1 reads LNHDA; CDR2 reads SQIVND (reference sequence). Trimming pared 8 bases from V and 4 bases from J, leaving 18 bases between. The CDR3 sequence is CASEQGLGLYNEQFF. The CDR3 DNA reads TGTGCCAGTGAACAGGGACTGGGGCTTTACAATGAGCAGTTCTTC. Using reference TRBV19 and TRBJ2-1 for the parts outside the CDR3, the full variable domain is DGGITQSPKYLFRKEGQNVTLSCEQNLNHDAMYWYRQDPGQGLRLIYYSQIVNDFQKGDIAEGYSVSREKKESFPLTVTSAQKNPTAFYLCASEQGLGLYNEQFFGPGTRLTVL.

About this clone: Other nucleotide sequences from this sample produce the same CDR3. This chain joins TRBV27 and TRBJ2-3; 12 bases agree with TRBD2. The trim removed 2 bases at V and 0 bases at J, leaving 0 bases unmatched. The CDR3 has 16 amino acids. Germline V gene lookup returns CDR1 MNHEY and CDR2 SMNVEV (reference sequence). DNA for the CDR3: TGTGCCAGCAGTTTACTAGCGGGAGGGAGCACAGATACGCAGTATTTT. It translates to CASSLLAGGSTDTQYF.